This T cell receptor beta chain was documented in a study of T cells after yellow fever vaccination. Study background: When fractions had low cell numbers, they were prepared with SMART-Seq v4 Ultra Low Input. Study conclusions and caveats: The secondary response was weaker, and its peak arrived faster, on day 5 versus 15.

The authors made TCR cDNA by 5'RACE template switching, adding a universal primer site and UMIs. TCRdb analysed the 5' RACE reads with MiXCR anew, one entry per CDR3 protein. The sample yields 300,000 or so distinct CDR3 sequences, 8.7% seen once. A remark on this clonotype: Its antigen is undetermined.

The material sequenced was CD4+ T cells sorted from PBMCs, taken 5 days after the yellow fever booster vaccination. This receptor was identified in a young man who received the YFV17D yellow fever vaccine.

This CDR3 reads CASSSRGSGRDTQYF. The CDR3 DNA reads as TGTGCCAGCAGTTCTAGAGGGTCAGGGAGAGATACGCAGTATTTT. The chain recombines TRBV6-5 with TRBJ2-3; D may be TRBD1 or TRBD2 (5 bases each). In germline, CDR1 is MNHEY, CDR2 SVGAGI. Between the trimmed V and J ends, which lost 4 bases and 5 bases, there was a span of 16 bases. The CDR3 is 15 amino acids.